The entry that follows covers one TCR beta chain sequence. These data originate in a study of T cell responses to AZD1222 COVID-19 vaccine. Profiling relied on immunoSEQ multiplex PCR, and the TCRdb table lists in-frame clones only, not all of them. The sample has 50,000 or so clones, 70% to 80% seen once. Germline trimming cut 2 bases from V and 4 bases from J; bases unmatched to any gene: 11. Germline CDR1 MNHEY, CDR2 SVGEGT. This CDR3 region has 17 residues. The gene calls are TRBV6-2 or TRBV6-3 and TRBJ1-3, with 7 bases matching TRBD1. Sequenced here: peripheral blood, sampled 28 days after the second AZD1222 dose. This TCR was sampled from an adult who received the AZD1222 COVID-19 vaccine. The CDR3 DNA follows: TGTGCCAGCAGTTACCAACCGACAGGGACGCGAGGAAACACCATATATTTT. It translates to CASSYQPTGTRGNTIYF.